A single sample gave rise to the 9 T cell receptor beta chains below, sequenced in a study of post-analysis software for immune sequencing data. Study observations and caveats: Compared with controls, patients had more of roughly five TRBV segments, including TRBV5-6, TRBV5-1 and TRBV20-1.

The antigens of these receptors remain unknown. Each TCR beta cDNA library carried unique molecular identifiers. In TCRdb, the PCR reads were re-called with MiXCR into one record per CDR3 protein. The data contain about 540,000 distinct CDR3 sequences, 30% to 40% of them singletons. Sequencing used blood. The receptors come from a girl younger than 18 with multiple sclerosis.

The CDR3 DNA reads TGTGCCAGCAGCCCAGAAGGGGTACCAGAGACCCAGTACTTC. Translation gives CASSPEGVPETQYF. This chain uses TRBV7-9 with TRBJ2-5, with D possibly TRBD1 on 5 matching bases. This CDR3 has 14 amino acids. V was shortened by 5 bases and J by 4 bases, with 14 bases between the two germline ends. Per germline, CDR1 SEHNR and CDR2 FQNEAQ (reference sequence). Full variable domain (outside the CDR3, taken from reference TRBV7-9 and TRBJ2-5): DTGVSQNPRHKITKRGQNVTFRCDPISEHNRLYWYRQTLGQGPEFLTYFQNEAQLEKSRLLSDRFSAERPKGSFSTLEIQRTEQGDSAMYLCASSPEGVPETQYFGPGTRLLVL.

This clonotype was recorded a few times. The chain has TRBV12-3 or TRBV12-4 and TRBJ1-4; D uncertain. V was shortened by 1 base and J by 5 bases, with 8 bases between the two germline ends. CDR3 length: 14 residues. The CDR3 region has the DNA TGTGCCAGCAGTTTAGGTTTGATGAATGAAAAACTGTTTTTT. Its protein is CASSLGLMNEKLFF.

The chain links TRBV5-6 to TRBJ2-1, with D unclear. Germline V gene sequence: CDR1 SGHDT, CDR2 YYEEEE. Trimming shortened V by 0 bases and J by 13 bases, and 11 bases separated the two germline ends. The CDR3 loop spans 12 amino acids. The CDR3 protein is CASSLEVETQFF. CDR3 nucleotides: TGTGCCAGCAGCTTGGAAGTAGAGACCCAGTTCTTC.

This clonotype was picked up a small number of times. The gene calls are TRBV6-6 and TRBJ1-2; a weak D match, TRBD1 (5 bases). Germline V gene data show CDR1 as MNHNY and CDR2 as SVGAGI (reference sequence). The CDR3 extends over 14 amino acids. The V end lost 10 bases, the J end lost 6 bases, and 21 bases lay between the germline ends. The CDR3 spells CATLGRSRGDGYTF. The DNA of the CDR3 is TGTGCCACCTTGGGACGAAGTCGGGGCGATGGCTACACCTTC.

This clonotype turned up a few times. The V call is TRBV6-6, the J call TRBJ1-2; D is ambiguous. The CDR3 length is 15 residues. Trimming removed 0 bases at V and 4 bases at J, with 12 bases between. Per germline, CDR1 MNHNY and CDR2 SVGAGI (reference sequence). The CDR3, as DNA: TGTGCCAGCAGTTACTCTGAGCAGGCGAGCTATGGCTACACCTTC. It is translated as CASSYSEQASYGYTF.

The chain links TRBV7-9 to TRBJ1-4, with 10 bases aligning to TRBD1. Trimming cost V 5 bases and J 3 bases; bases outside gene matches: 6. CDR1 and CDR2 (germline): SEHNR, FQNEAQ (reference sequence). There are 16 residues in the CDR3. CDR3 amino acids: CASSTDRGQANEKLFF. The CDR3 DNA reads as TGTGCCAGCAGCACCGACAGGGGGCAAGCTAATGAAAAACTGTTTTTT. Drawing the rest from reference TRBV7-9 and TRBJ1-4, the complete variable domain is DTGVSQNPRHKITKRGQNVTFRCDPISEHNRLYWYRQTLGQGPEFLTYFQNEAQLEKSRLLSDRFSAERPKGSFSTLEIQRTEQGDSAMYLCASSTDRGQANEKLFFGSGTQLSVL.

This chain connects TRBV12-3 or TRBV12-4 to TRBJ2-7; possibly TRBD1 or TRBD2 for D (6 bases each). V dropped 6 bases and J dropped 5 bases, with 20 bases sitting between them. This CDR3 is built from 15 residues. The CDR3 coding sequence is TGTGCCAGCAGACTCGGGGGCAGGGGTTTCGACGAGCAGTACTTC. This sequence encodes CASRLGGRGFDEQYF.

The chain carries TRBV7-3 and TRBJ2-3, with 12 bases that match TRBD2. Germline trimming cut 5 bases from V and 1 base from J; bases unmatched to any gene: 7. CDR3 length: 17 amino acids. Germline assignment: CDR1 SGHTA and CDR2 FQGTGA. The CDR3: CASSRRTSGVRTDTQYF. The CDR3, as DNA: TGTGCCAGCAGCCGACGGACTAGCGGGGTCCGCACAGATACGCAGTATTTT.

This clonotype was found a few times. The chain recombines TRBV20-1 with TRBJ2-6, with D maybe TRBD2 (5 bases). Trimming took 8 bases from V and 0 from J, leaving 14 bases between them. The CDR3 is 15 residues long. Germline V gene lookup returns CDR1 DFQATT and CDR2 SNEGSKA (reference sequence). In DNA form, the CDR3 reads TGCAGTTCCGAAAGGCGGGTCTCTGGGGCCAACGTCCTGACTTTC. Translation gives CSSERRVSGANVLTF.